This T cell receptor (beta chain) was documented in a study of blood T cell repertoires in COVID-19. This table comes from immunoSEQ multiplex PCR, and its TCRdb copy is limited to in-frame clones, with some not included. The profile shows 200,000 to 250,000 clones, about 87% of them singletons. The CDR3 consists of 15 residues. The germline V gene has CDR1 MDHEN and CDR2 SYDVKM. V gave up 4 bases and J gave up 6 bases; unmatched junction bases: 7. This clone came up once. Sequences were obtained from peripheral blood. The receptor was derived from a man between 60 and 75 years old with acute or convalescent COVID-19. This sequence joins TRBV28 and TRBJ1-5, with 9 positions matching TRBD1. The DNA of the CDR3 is TGTGCCAGCAGTTCTTACAGGGGGCTGGGTCAGCCCCAGCATTTT. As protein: CASSSYRGLGQPQHF.